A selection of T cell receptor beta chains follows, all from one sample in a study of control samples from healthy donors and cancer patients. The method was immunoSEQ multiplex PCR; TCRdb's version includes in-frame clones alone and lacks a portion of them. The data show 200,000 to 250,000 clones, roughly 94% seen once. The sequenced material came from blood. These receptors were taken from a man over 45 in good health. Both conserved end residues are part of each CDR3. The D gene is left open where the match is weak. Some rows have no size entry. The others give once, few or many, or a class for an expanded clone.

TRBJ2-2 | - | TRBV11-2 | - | CASSLDRGSGELFF | TGTGCCAGCAGCTTAGATCGAGGGAGCGGGGAGCTGTTTTTT
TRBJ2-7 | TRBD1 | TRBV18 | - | CASSRDRGGGSYEQYF | TGTGCCAGCTCTCGAGACAGGGGAGGTGGGTCCTACGAGCAGTACTTC
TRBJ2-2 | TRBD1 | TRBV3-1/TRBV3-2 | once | CASRIGQGFTGELFF | TGTGCCAGCAGGATCGGACAGGGTTTCACCGGGGAGCTGTTTTTT
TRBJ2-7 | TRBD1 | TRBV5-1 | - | CASSYTGDLLLEQYF | TGCGCCAGCAGCTATACAGGGGACCTCCTTCTCGAGCAGTACTTC
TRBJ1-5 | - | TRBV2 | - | CASSGEYYSNQPQHF | TGTGCCAGCAGTGGAGAGTACTATAGCAATCAGCCCCAGCATTTT
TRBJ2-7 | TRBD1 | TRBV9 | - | CASSDGTVGYEQYF | TGTGCCAGCAGCGACGGGACAGTGGGTTACGAGCAGTACTTC
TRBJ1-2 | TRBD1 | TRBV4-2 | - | CASSQETGAVDVYGYTF | TGTGCCAGCAGCCAAGAGACAGGGGCCGTAGATGTCTATGGCTACACCTTC
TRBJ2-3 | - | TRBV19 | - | CASRTPTGRDTQYF | TGTGCCAGTAGGACCCCAACAGGGCGGGATACGCAGTATTTT
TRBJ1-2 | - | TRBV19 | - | CASSIVVDNYGYTF | TGTGCCAGTAGTATAGTGGTGGACAACTATGGCTACACCTTC
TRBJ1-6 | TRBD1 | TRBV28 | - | CASSSAGQTNSPLHF | TGTGCCAGCAGTTCAGCGGGACAGACCAATTCACCCCTCCACTTT
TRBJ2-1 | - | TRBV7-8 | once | CASSPLDSSYNEQFF | TGTGCCAGCAGCCCCCTGGACAGCTCCTACAATGAGCAGTTCTTC
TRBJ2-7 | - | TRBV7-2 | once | CASSLYYEQYF | TGTGCCAGCAGCCTTTACTACGAGCAGTACTTC
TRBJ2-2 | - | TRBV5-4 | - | CASSLAGVGELFF | TGTGCCAGCAGCTTGGCCGGAGTGGGGGAGCTGTTTTTT
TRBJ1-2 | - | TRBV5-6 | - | CASSFSRGYTF | TGTGCCAGCAGCTTTTCCCGTGGCTACACCTTC
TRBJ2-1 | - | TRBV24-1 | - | CATSVSGGAPGQFF | TGTGCCACCAGTGTATCCGGCGGGGCCCCTGGGCAGTTCTTC
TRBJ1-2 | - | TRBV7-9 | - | CASISQGTSRGYTF | TGTGCCAGCATCAGCCAAGGGACTTCCCGGGGCTACACCTTC
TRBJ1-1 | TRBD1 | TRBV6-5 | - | CASWDRQNTEAFF | TGTGCCAGCTGGGACAGACAGAACACTGAAGCTTTCTTT
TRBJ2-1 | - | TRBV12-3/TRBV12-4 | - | CASSSRGNEQFF | TGTGCCAGCAGTTCAAGAGGCAATGAGCAGTTCTTC
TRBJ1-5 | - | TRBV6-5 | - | CASSYVGNQPQHF | TGTGCCAGCAGTTACGTGGGCAATCAGCCCCAGCATTTT
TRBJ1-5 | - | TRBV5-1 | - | CASSLEDSNQPQHF | TGCGCCAGCAGCTTGGAGGATAGCAATCAGCCCCAGCATTTT
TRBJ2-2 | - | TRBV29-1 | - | CSSTGAGSAGELFF | TGCAGCTCCACGGGGGCTGGGTCGGCCGGGGAGCTGTTTTTT
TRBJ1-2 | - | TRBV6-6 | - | CASSYSTVYGYTF | TGTGCCAGCAGTTACTCGACAGTCTATGGCTACACCTTC